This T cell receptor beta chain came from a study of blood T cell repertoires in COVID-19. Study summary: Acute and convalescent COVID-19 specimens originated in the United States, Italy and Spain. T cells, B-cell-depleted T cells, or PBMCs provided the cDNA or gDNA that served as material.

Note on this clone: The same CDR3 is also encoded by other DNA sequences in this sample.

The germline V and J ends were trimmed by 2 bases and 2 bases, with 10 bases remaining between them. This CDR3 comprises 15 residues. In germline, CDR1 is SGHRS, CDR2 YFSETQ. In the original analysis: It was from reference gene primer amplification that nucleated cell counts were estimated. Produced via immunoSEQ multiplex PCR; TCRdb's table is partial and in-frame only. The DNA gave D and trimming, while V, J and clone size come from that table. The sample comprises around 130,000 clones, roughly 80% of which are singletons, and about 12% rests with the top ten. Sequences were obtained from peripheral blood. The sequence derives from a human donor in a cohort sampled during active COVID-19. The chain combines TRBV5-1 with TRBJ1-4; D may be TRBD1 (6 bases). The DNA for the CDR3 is TGCGCCAGCAGCTTAATGGGGGCGACTAATGAAAAACTGTTTTTT. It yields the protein CASSLMGATNEKLFF.